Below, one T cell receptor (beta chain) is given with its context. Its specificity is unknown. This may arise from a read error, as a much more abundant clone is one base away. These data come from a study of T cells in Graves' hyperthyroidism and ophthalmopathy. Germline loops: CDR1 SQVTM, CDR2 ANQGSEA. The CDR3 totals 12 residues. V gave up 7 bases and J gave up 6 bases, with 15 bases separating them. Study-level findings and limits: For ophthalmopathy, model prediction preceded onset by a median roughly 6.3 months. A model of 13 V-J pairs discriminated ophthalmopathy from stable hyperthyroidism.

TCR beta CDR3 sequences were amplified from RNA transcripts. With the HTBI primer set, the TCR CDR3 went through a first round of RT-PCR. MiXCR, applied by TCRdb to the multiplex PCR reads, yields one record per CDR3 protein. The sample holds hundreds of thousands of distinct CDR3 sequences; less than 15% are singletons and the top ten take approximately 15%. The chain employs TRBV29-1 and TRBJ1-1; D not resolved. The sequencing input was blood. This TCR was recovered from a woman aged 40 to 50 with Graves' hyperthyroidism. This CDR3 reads CSANSGPSEAFF. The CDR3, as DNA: TGCAGCGCAAACAGTGGGCCTTCTGAAGCTTTCTTT. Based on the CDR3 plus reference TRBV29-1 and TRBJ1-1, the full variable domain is SAVISQKPSRDICQRGTSLTIQCQVDSQVTMMFWYRQQPGQSLTLIATANQGSEATYESGFVIDKFPISRPNLTFSTLTVSNMSPEDSSIYLCSANSGPSEAFFGQGTRLTVV.